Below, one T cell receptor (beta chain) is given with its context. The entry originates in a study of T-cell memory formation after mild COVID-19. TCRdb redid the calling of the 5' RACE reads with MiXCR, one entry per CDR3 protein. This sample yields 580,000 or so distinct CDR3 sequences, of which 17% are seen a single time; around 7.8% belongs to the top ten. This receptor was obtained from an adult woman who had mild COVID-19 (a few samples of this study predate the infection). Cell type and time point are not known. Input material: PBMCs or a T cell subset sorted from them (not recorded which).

The CDR3: CASSLALTGLGNEQFF. CDR3 nucleotides: TGCGCCAGCAGCTTGGCTCTAACCGGCTTAGGCAATGAGCAGTTCTTC. The chain employs TRBV5-1 and TRBJ2-1; no firm D call. Between the trimmed V and J ends, which lost 0 bases and 6 bases, there was a span of 16 bases. This CDR3 spans 16 amino acids. CDR1 is SGHRS, CDR2 YFSETQ, per germline.